This T cell receptor (beta chain) was identified during a study of blood T cell repertoires in COVID-19. The repertoire was sequenced with immunoSEQ multiplex PCR; TCRdb's copy has only in-frame clones and lacks some. The sample lists around 270,000 clones, about 86% occurring once. This TCR was recovered from a person aged 70 to 85 with COVID-19, enrolled during active disease. Sequences were obtained from peripheral blood.

CDR3 bases: TGTGCCAGCAGCGCTACCGGGACAGGGAATGGCTACACCTTC. It translates to CASSATGTGNGYTF. The J gene is TRBJ1-2, the V gene TRBV3-1 (or the pseudogene TRBV3-2), with 9 bases aligning to TRBD1. V shed 5 bases and J 6 bases; nucleotides not matched to a gene: 7. This CDR3 region has 14 residues. Germline CDR1 is LGHDT and CDR2 is YNNKEL (reference sequence).